This T cell receptor (beta chain) came from a study of cytomegalovirus exposure and HLA in healthy donors. Overall study findings and caveats: Cytomegalovirus status was reportedly diagnosed by the classifier with high sensitivity and specificity. Cytomegalovirus-associated TCR beta chains were listed, numbering some 180.

The CDR3 runs 15 residues. With V trimmed by 7 bases and J by 5 bases, 11 bases remained unmatched. CDR1 and CDR2 (germline): SGHVS, FQNEAQ. As concerns this clone: The antigen remains undetermined.

The data were produced by immunoSEQ multiplex PCR, yet TCRdb's version contains in-frame clones alone and is incomplete. The sample records about 73,000 clones, about 90% being singletons. Input material: PBMCs. This clonotype was obtained from a woman between 18 and 29 years old in good health and CMV-seropositive. The rearrangement joins TRBV7-8 to TRBJ2-1; 7 bases align to TRBD2. The CDR3 bases are TGTGCCAGCACTCTGGGCGGGAGCCTCCACAATGAGCAGTTCTTC. It translates to CASTLGGSLHNEQFF.